This T cell receptor beta chain was observed in a study of human thymus T cells. General study results and limits: Biased V and J segment usage appeared in thymus and peripheral blood. Related research described strongly overlapping thymic repertoires in unrelated people.

Sequenced by immunoSEQ multiplex PCR; TCRdb stores in-frame clones only, minus some. Among around 70,000 clones listed, about 95% were seen once. Remarks on this clone: Antigen unknown.

Surgeons resected thymus tissue during corrective heart surgery. Healthy Finnish infants undergoing corrective surgery for congenital heart defects provided the donor material. The CDR3 is 17 amino acids. Losses at the gene ends were 5 bases for V and 5 bases for J; bases not matched to a gene: 5. The germline V gene has CDR1 SGHAT and CDR2 FQNNGV. The TCR comes from a girl under three years old with a congenital heart defect but otherwise immunologically healthy. The gene calls are TRBV11-2 and TRBJ2-2; 16 bases are a match to TRBD2. The sequenced sample was thymus tissue. CDR3 sequence (DNA): TGTGCCAGCAGCCAGGGACTAGCGGGAGGGTGGACCGGGGAGCTGTTTTTT. It specifies CASSQGLAGGWTGELFF.